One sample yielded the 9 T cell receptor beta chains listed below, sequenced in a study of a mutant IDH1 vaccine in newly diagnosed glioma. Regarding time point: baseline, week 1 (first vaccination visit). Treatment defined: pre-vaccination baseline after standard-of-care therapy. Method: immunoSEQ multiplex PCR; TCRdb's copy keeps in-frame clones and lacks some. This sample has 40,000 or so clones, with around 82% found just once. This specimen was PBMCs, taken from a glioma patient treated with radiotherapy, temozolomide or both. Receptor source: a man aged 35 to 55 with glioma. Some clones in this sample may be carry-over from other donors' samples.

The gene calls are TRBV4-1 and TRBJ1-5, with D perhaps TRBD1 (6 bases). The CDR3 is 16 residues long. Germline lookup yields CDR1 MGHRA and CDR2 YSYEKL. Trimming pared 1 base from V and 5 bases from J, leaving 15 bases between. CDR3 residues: CASSQAAGQRHQPQHF. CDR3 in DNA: TGCGCCAGCAGCCAAGCTGCTGGACAGCGGCATCAGCCCCAGCATTTT.

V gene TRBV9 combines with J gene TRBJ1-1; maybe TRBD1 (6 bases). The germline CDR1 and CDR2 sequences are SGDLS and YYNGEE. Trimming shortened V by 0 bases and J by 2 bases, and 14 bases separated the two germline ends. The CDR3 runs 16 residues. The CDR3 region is CASSVGGARGNTEAFF. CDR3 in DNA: TGTGCCAGCAGCGTAGGGGGGGCCCGGGGAAACACTGAAGCTTTCTTT.

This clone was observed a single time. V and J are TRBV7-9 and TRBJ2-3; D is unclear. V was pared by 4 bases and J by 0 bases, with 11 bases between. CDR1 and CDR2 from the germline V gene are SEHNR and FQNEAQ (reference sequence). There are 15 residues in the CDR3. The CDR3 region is CASSSRSSSTDTQYF. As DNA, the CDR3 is TGTGCCAGCAGCTCCCGCTCTTCTAGCACAGATACGCAGTATTTT.

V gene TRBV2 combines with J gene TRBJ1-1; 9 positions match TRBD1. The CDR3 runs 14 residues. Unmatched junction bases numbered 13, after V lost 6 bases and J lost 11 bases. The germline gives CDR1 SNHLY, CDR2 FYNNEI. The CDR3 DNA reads TGTGCCAGCAGGGCCGGGACAGGGATATCTGTCGCTTTCTTT. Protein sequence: CASRAGTGISVAFF.

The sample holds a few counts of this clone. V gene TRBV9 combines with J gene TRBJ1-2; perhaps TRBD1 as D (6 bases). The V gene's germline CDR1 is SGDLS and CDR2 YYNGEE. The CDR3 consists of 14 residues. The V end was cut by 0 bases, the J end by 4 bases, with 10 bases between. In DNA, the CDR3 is TGTGCCAGCAGCGTAGGACAGGAAAGCTATGGCTACACCTTC. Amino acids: CASSVGQESYGYTF.

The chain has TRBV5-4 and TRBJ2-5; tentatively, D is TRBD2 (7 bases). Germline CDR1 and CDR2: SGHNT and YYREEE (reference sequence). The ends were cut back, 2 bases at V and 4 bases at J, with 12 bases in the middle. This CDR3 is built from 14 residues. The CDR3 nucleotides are TGTGCCAGCAGCTTAGGGGGGGCGACAGAGACCCAGTACTTC. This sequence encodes CASSLGGATETQYF.

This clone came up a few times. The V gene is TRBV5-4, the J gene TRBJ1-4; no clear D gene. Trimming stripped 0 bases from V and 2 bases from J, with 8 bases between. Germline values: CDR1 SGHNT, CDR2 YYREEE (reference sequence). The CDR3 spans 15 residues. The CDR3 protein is CASSLGGGTNEKLFF. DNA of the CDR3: TGTGCCAGCAGCTTGGGGGGAGGGACTAATGAAAAACTGTTTTTT.

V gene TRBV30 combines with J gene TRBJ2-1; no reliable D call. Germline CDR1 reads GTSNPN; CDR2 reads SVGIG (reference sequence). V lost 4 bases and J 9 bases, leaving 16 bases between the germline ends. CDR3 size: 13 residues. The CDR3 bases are TGTGCCTGGACCCTCCCCGAGAACGGTGAGCAGTTCTTC. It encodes CAWTLPENGEQFF. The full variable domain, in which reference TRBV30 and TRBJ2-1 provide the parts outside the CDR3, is SQTIHQWPATLVQPVGSPLSLECTVEGTSNPNLYWYRQAAGRGLQLLFYSVGIGQISSEVPQNLSASRPQDRQFILSSKKLLLSDSGFYLCAWTLPENGEQFFGPGTRLTVL.

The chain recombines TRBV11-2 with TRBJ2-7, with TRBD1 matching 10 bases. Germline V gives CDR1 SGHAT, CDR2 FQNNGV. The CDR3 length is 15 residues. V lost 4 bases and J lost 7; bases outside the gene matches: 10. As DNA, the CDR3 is TGTGCCAGCAGCTCCCGGGACAGGGGACGCTGGGAGCAGTACTTC. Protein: CASSSRDRGRWEQYF.